The present TCR beta chain was sequenced within a study of cytomegalovirus exposure and HLA in healthy donors. Overall study findings and caveats: A later analysis reportedly found fewer N-insertions in an Asian-associated ancestry cluster than the roughly 680-donor mean. The productive fraction for most TCR beta V segments was about 90% or about 30% in an earlier analysis.

V shed 5 bases, J shed 3 bases, and the junction held 3 bases outside the gene matches. Germline-derived CDR1 and CDR2 are SGHAT and FQNNGV. The CDR3 extends over 15 amino acids. The PCR made use of 60 Vbeta and 13 Jbeta primers. This table comes from immunoSEQ multiplex PCR, and its TCRdb copy is limited to in-frame clones, with some not included. The table lists under 200,000 clones, approximately 80% of them singletons. For this clone: As yet, its antigen is unknown.

Despite likely unrecorded immune exposures, the donors were nominally healthy at the time of sampling. Sequenced input: PBMCs. The chain has TRBV11-2 and TRBJ2-1, with 11 nucleotides matching TRBD2. This receptor was taken from a woman aged 45-59 years in good health and CMV-seronegative. CDR3 DNA sequence: TGTGCCAGCAGCAAGACTAGCGGGATCTACAATGAGCAGTTCTTC. Translated, it gives CASSKTSGIYNEQFF.